Listed below are T cell receptor beta chains from one sample, sequenced in a study of blood T cells in healthy people across ages. MiXCR, applied by TCRdb to the 5' RACE reads, yields one record per CDR3 protein. The sample lists 800,000 to 900,000 distinct CDR3 sequences, around two thirds occurring once. The sequenced material came from blood. These receptors were taken from a man aged 25-45 years in good health. CDR3s include the opening cysteine and the closing phenylalanine or tryptophan. Fields, in order: clone size, D gene, J gene, V gene, CDR3 DNA, CDR3 protein. The D gene is left open where the match is weak. The listing skips clone size in some rows; elsewhere it reads once, few, many or a size class.

. . TRBJ2-3 TRBV5-1 TGCGCCAGCAGCTTCTATGGGCAGGGGATGGCAGATACGCAGTATTTT CASSFYGQGMADTQYF
. TRBD1 TRBJ2-3 TRBV28 TGTGCCAGCAGCATGACAGGGAGCGCAGATACGCAGTATTTT CASSMTGSADTQYF
. . TRBJ1-1 TRBV12-3/TRBV12-4 TGTGCCAGCAGTCTTTTTCCCGAGGACACTGAAGCTTTCTTT CASSLFPEDTEAFF
. TRBD1 TRBJ2-4 TRBV19 TGTGCCAGTACGGGACAGATGCGGAACATTCAGTACTTC CASTGQMRNIQYF
. TRBD1 TRBJ2-6 TRBV6-5 TGTGCCAGCAGTTACGGGACAGACTCTGGGGCCAACGTCCTGACTTTC CASSYGTDSGANVLTF
once . TRBJ1-2 TRBV20-1 TGCAGTGCTTTAGCTAAGGGGGGGCCTTATGGCTACACCTTC CSALAKGGPYGYTF
. . TRBJ1-1 TRBV27 TGTGCCAGCAGACACGCCGTTGGTAGGGTGTGGACTGAAGCTTTCTTT CASRHAVGRVWTEAFF
. . TRBJ2-7 TRBV9 TGTGCCAGCAGCGTATCCGAAAACTACGAGCAGTACTTC CASSVSENYEQYF
. . TRBJ1-4 TRBV20-1 TGCAGTGCGAGACCCTCCGGGGTCCCGGGCCCGACAACTAATGAAAAACTGTTTTTT CSARPSGVPGPTTNEKLFF
. . TRBJ1-2 TRBV20-1 TGCAGTGCTAGACCCCAGGGGACAGGCTACACCTTC CSARPQGTGYTF
. . TRBJ2-7 TRBV7-9 TGTGCCAGCAGCTTAGGGTTCCAGTACGAGCAGTACTTC CASSLGFQYEQYF
. . TRBJ2-7 TRBV5-4 TGTGCCAGCAGCGAAACTTACAATGAGCAGTACTTC CASSETYNEQYF
. TRBD1 TRBJ2-7 TRBV6-5 TGTGCCAGCAGGAGACAGGGGATTTCCTACGAGCAGTACTTC CASRRQGISYEQYF
. TRBD2 TRBJ2-7 TRBV9 TGTGCCAACAGCGTAGCGTCTAGCGGATACGAGCAGTACTTC CANSVASSGYEQYF
. . TRBJ1-2 TRBV15 TGTGCCACCAGCAGAGAGGCAGGGAGGAACTATGGCTACACCTTC CATSREAGRNYGYTF
. TRBD1 TRBJ1-1 TRBV5-1 TGCGCCAGCAGCCCCGAGCAGGGGGCATGGAACACTGAAGCTTTCTTT CASSPEQGAWNTEAFF
. . TRBJ2-4 TRBV7-2 TGTGCCAGCAGCTGGGGCGCGGGGTCAGCCAAAAACATTCAGTACTTC CASSWGAGSAKNIQYF
. . TRBJ1-1 TRBV29-1 TGCAGCGTTGGTGTGTCGGGGGCGAGTACTGAAGCTTTCTTT CSVGVSGASTEAFF
. TRBD2 TRBJ2-4 TRBV5-6 TGTGCCAGCAGCTTGGCCTCAGGGCGGGAGCAGTACTTC CASSLASGREQYF
. TRBD2 TRBJ2-3 TRBV7-2 TGTGCCAGCAGCTTAGTGGGGTCTAGCGGGGGTTGGTGTACGCAGTATTTT CASSLVGSSGGWCTQYF
few TRBD1 TRBJ2-1 TRBV28 TGTGCCAGCATTACCGGGACAGACAATCGACGTGAGCAGTTCTTC CASITGTDNRREQFF
. . TRBJ1-5 TRBV3-1 TGTGCCAGCAGCTCGGCTAGGGCAAATCAGCCCCAGCATTTT CASSSARANQPQHF
. . TRBJ2-1 TRBV12-3/TRBV12-4 TGTGCCAGCAGTTTCTTGGGAATCGGCAATGAGCAGTTCTTC CASSFLGIGNEQFF
many . TRBJ2-6 TRBV7-2 TGTGCCAGCAGTCGTCTGGGTTCTGGGGCCAACGTCCTGACTTTC CASSRLGSGANVLTF
. TRBD1 TRBJ2-7 TRBV6-5 TGTGCCAGCAGTTACGTCCCAGGGGGCGTACCCTACGAGCAGTACTTC CASSYVPGGVPYEQYF
. TRBD2 TRBJ2-1 TRBV6-1 TGTGCCAGCAGACCTCGGACTAGCGGGGGGAAGCTCTACAATGAGCAGTTCTTC CASRPRTSGGKLYNEQFF
. . TRBJ2-5 TRBV28 TGTGCCAGCAGGACCAGGGCGGAGCAGTACTTC CASRTRAEQYF
few TRBD2 TRBJ2-1 TRBV7-2 TGTGCCAGCAGCTTAGAGAGCGGGGTTTCCTACAATGAGCAGTTCTTC CASSLESGVSYNEQFF
. . TRBJ2-1 TRBV6-6 TGTGCCAGCAGCCCCCCCTTACCCCACCCCTCCTACAATGAGCAGTTCTTC CASSPPLPHPSYNEQFF
. . TRBJ1-1 TRBV27 TGTGCCAGCAGTGACCCGGAGTCCACTGAAGCTTTCTTT CASSDPESTEAFF
. . TRBJ2-5 TRBV20-1 TGCAGTGCTAGGGTTACCGAAGAGACCCAGTACTTC CSARVTEETQYF
. . TRBJ2-7 TRBV4-1 TGCGCCAGCAGCCAAGACGAGGAGGTGGAGTACGAGCAGTACTTC CASSQDEEVEYEQYF
. TRBD2 TRBJ2-2 TRBV7-2 TGTGCCAGCAGCTTTGACGGGGGGGGGACCGGGGAGCTGTTTTTT CASSFDGGGTGELFF
few TRBD2 TRBJ2-3 TRBV7-2 TGTGCCAGCAGCTTAGCGGGGGAGCTAGCGGGGGCCCCCTACACAGATACGCAGTATTTT CASSLAGELAGAPYTDTQYF
. TRBD2 TRBJ2-1 TRBV7-2 TGTGCCAGCAGCTCGAGACTAGCGGGGGGCCGGGGTGAGCAGTTCTTC CASSSRLAGGRGEQFF
few . TRBJ2-7 TRBV7-2 TGTGCCAGCGGCTCTGGCCACGAGCAGTACTTC CASGSGHEQYF
. . TRBJ2-1 TRBV24-1 TGTGCCACCAGTGGGGCGGGGACCTACAATGAGCAGTTCTTC CATSGAGTYNEQFF
. . TRBJ1-1 TRBV4-2 TGTGCCAGCAGCCTCTTCACGGGGTCCACTGAAGCTTTCTTT CASSLFTGSTEAFF
. . TRBJ1-2 TRBV20-1 TGCAGTGGAGGGGGGAGAGGCTACACCTTC CSGGGRGYTF
few . TRBJ2-7 TRBV20-1 TGCAGTGCTAGAGATTGGGAGGTTTCCTACGAGCAGTACTTC CSARDWEVSYEQYF